The table lists the clone carrying this TCR beta chain with a count of one. Data came from immunoSEQ multiplex PCR; TCRdb stores just in-frame clones and leaves some out. Among 12,000 or so clones, about four fifths were seen once, and the ten largest hold approximately 3.8%. Germline CDR1 is SGHKS and CDR2 is YYEKEE (reference sequence). J was trimmed by 6 bases and V by 3 bases; bases with no gene match: 11. The CDR3 is 15 amino acids. The record originates from a study of blood T cell repertoires in COVID-19. The chain recombines TRBV5-5 with TRBJ2-7, with TRBD1 matching 8 bases. The sequence was collected from a woman aged 60 to 75 with acute or convalescent COVID-19. Sample: peripheral blood. The CDR3 DNA reads TGTGCCAGCAGCTGGAGACAGGGGCTTCTCCGCGAGCAGTACTTC. It encodes CASSWRQGLLREQYF.